The source of this T cell receptor (beta chain) is a study of T-cell reconstitution after alpha-beta-depleted transplantation in children. Study-wide results and caveats: Several hundred expanded graft clones reportedly were the source of alpha-beta T cells about two months after transplant.

This clonotype has a count of ten or more. Its matching antigen is unknown. TCRbeta library preparation incorporated unique molecular identifiers. MiXCR, applied by TCRdb to the PCR reads, yields one record per CDR3 protein. The sample lists about 300,000 distinct CDR3 sequences; 10% were seen once. Trimming took 3 bases from V and 3 from J, leaving 18 bases between them. The CDR3 is 17 residues long. Germline assignment: CDR1 DFQATT and CDR2 SNEGSKA (reference sequence). This chain joins TRBV20-1 and TRBJ1-6, with D possibly being TRBD1 (5 bases). The sequence derives from a boy in the first two years of life with acute myeloid leukemia, due to receive a stem cell transplant. Sample: PBMCs, taken before TCRalphabeta/CD19-depleted stem cell transplant. The CDR3 loop is CSASTMPRGGYNSPLHF. In nucleotides, the CDR3 is TGCAGTGCTAGCACGATGCCCCGGGGGGGCTATAATTCACCCCTCCACTTT.